This T cell receptor (beta chain) derives from a study of shared clonotypes between healthy human individuals. Study summary: The people who gave samples were two women and a few men aged 18 to 49.

Notes on this clone: Its antigen is as yet unknown.

Looked up from germline, CDR1 is MGHRA and CDR2 is YSYEKL. Deletions cut 4 bases from V and 5 bases from J, with 18 bases between. The CDR3 spans 15 residues. The protocol was immunoSEQ multiplex PCR, while the TCRdb copy is restricted to in-frame clones and leaves out a portion. The sample holds 490,000 or so clones, 76% seen once. Findings and limits, study-wide: The small donor group covered limited genetic and exposure diversity.

Donors had no recently reported acute infections or vaccinations and were HIV-negative. For genomic DNA, unsorted samples relied on around 93 million PBMCs. Sequencing was carried out using PBMCs. This receptor was taken from a woman between 40 and 50 years old in good health. Some clones in this sample may be carry-over from other donors' samples. The chain uses TRBV4-1 and TRBJ2-7, with D perhaps assigned TRBD1 or TRBD2 (5 bases each). The CDR3 DNA reads TGCGCCAGCAGCCCCATCAACGAGGGGACCCACGAGCAGTACTTC. Translation gives CASSPINEGTHEQYF.